Listed here are 23 T cell receptor beta chains from one sample, sequenced in a study of cytomegalovirus exposure and HLA in healthy donors. PCR primers comprised 60 Vbeta and 13 Jbeta primers. Only in-frame clones appear in the TCRdb table, and some are missing; sequencing was by immunoSEQ multiplex PCR. This repertoire shows hundreds of thousands of clones, just over 75% found once; its top ten account for 2.7%. Sequencing was performed on PBMCs. The receptors shown here come from a woman aged 55-75 years in good health and CMV-seropositive.

The CDR3 DNA sequence: TGTGCCAGCAGCTTAGGACTAGCGAAGGATACGCAGTATTTT. Its translation is CASSLGLAKDTQYF. The J gene is TRBJ2-3, the V gene TRBV7-9; 8 nucleotides agree with TRBD2. The germline V gene has CDR1 SEHNR and CDR2 FQNEAQ (reference sequence). V shed 1 base and J 6 bases; nucleotides not matched to a gene: 3. The CDR3 extends over 14 amino acids.

This sequence joins TRBV15 and TRBJ2-2; no reliable D call. CDR1 is LNHNV and CDR2 is YYDKDF in the germline V gene (reference sequence). Trimming pared 0 bases from V and 4 bases from J, leaving 6 bases between. The CDR3 is 14 residues long. In nucleotides, the CDR3 is TGTGCCACCAGCAGAGACAGATTCACCGGGGAGCTGTTTTTT. Translation: CATSRDRFTGELFF.

CDR3 DNA sequence: TGTGCCAGCAGCGGTGGTACCACTGAAGCTTTCTTT. This translates into CASSGGTTEAFF. The J gene is TRBJ1-1, the V gene TRBV2; D is undetermined. CDR3 length equals 12 residues. With 6 bases removed from V and 4 bases from J, the gap between germline ends came to 9 bases. Per the germline V gene, CDR1 is SNHLY and CDR2 is FYNNEI.

This chain connects TRBV10-2 to TRBJ2-3; the D gene is possibly TRBD1 (5 bases). Germline V lookup: CDR1 WSHSY, CDR2 SAAADI. V lost 7 bases and J lost 2, with 16 bases in between. The CDR3 is 15 residues long. The CDR3 spells CASKQGAPYTDTQYF. CDR3 nucleotide sequence: TGCGCCAGCAAGCAGGGTGCCCCTTACACAGATACGCAGTATTTT.

The chain couples TRBV10-3 to TRBJ2-7, with TRBD2 matching 9 bases. The CDR3 is made up of 15 amino acids. Trimming at V came to 3 bases and at J to 2 bases, leaving 5 bases not matched to a gene. Germline V gene sequence: CDR1 ENHRY, CDR2 SYGVKD. The CDR3 reads CAISDSGRPTYEQYF. The CDR3 DNA follows: TGTGCCATCAGTGACAGCGGGAGGCCTACCTACGAGCAGTACTTC.

V and J are TRBV7-2 and TRBJ2-4; 7 bases fit TRBD2. The V gene's germline CDR1 is SGHTA and CDR2 FQGNSA. CDR3 length: 14 amino acids. Trimming removed 5 bases from V and 7 bases from J; junction bases left unmatched: 8. The CDR3 coding sequence is TGTGCCAGCAGCCGTCGGGGGGTTGGGAACATTCAGTACTTC. This encodes CASSRRGVGNIQYF.

This clone was observed a few times. The genes are TRBV5-1 and TRBJ1-4; maybe TRBD1 (5 bases). The V end was cut by 0 bases, the J end by 5 bases, with 14 bases between. The CDR3 totals 16 residues. CDR1 and CDR2 (germline): SGHRS, YFSETQ. The CDR3 region is CASSLGVGGNNEKLFF. CDR3 bases: TGCGCCAGCAGCTTGGGTGTCGGGGGGAACAATGAAAAACTGTTTTTT.

The J gene is TRBJ2-3, the V gene TRBV19; 9 bases agree with TRBD1. Germline CDR1 LNHDA, CDR2 SQIVND (reference sequence). J lost 0 bases, V lost 4 bases, and 2 bases had no gene match. This CDR3 has 15 residues. CDR3 nucleotide sequence: TGTGCCAGTAGTACTGGGACAGGGAGCACAGATACGCAGTATTTT. Protein product: CASSTGTGSTDTQYF.

This chain connects TRBV4-1 to TRBJ1-1; TRBD1 aligns across 7 bases. J gave up 1 base and V 5 bases, and 4 bases lay outside the gene matches. CDR3 length: 14 residues. Per the germline V gene, CDR1 is MGHRA and CDR2 is YSYEKL. CDR3 sequence: CASSYGTANTEAFF. In DNA, the CDR3 is TGCGCCAGCAGCTACGGGACAGCGAACACTGAAGCTTTCTTT.

The genes are TRBV30 and TRBJ2-5, with D unresolved. This CDR3 has 13 amino acids. Per germline, CDR1 GTSNPN and CDR2 SVGIG (reference sequence). Trimming shortened V by 2 bases and J by 1 base, and 8 bases separated the two germline ends. The CDR3: CAWSFAFQETQYF. The CDR3 DNA is TGTGCCTGGAGTTTTGCGTTCCAAGAGACCCAGTACTTC.

This clone turned up a few times. The CDR3 reads CASSLEGSGQPQHF. DNA for the CDR3: TGCGCCAGCAGCTTGGAAGGGAGCGGTCAGCCCCAGCATTTT. V and J are TRBV5-1 and TRBJ1-5; D unclear. The CDR3 spans 14 residues. CDR1 and CDR2 (germline): SGHRS, YFSETQ. V lost 0 bases to trimming and J lost 6 bases, with 10 bases between them.

V usage is TRBV6-1 and J usage is TRBJ1-2; the D is unclear. Germline CDR1 and CDR2: MNHNS and SASEGT. The CDR3 extends over 12 amino acids. With 7 bases removed from V and 0 bases from J, the gap between germline ends came to 6 bases. The CDR3 region has the DNA TGTGCCAGCATTCACACTAACTATGGCTACACCTTC. This codes for CASIHTNYGYTF.

V is TRBV6-5 and J is TRBJ2-5; unclear D gene. Germline V gene sequence: CDR1 MNHEY, CDR2 SVGAGI. CDR3 length equals 13 residues. Trimming stripped 4 bases from V and 1 base from J, with 7 bases between. CDR3 nucleotide sequence: TGTGCCAGCAGTTCCCCCTCCCAAGAGACCCAGTACTTC. Its translation is CASSSPSQETQYF.

In regard to this clone: One end of the junction varies from germline; a read error may be responsible. The V gene is TRBV7-2, the J gene TRBJ2-3, with TRBD2 identical over 7 bases. Germline lookup yields CDR1 SGHTA and CDR2 FQGNSA. This CDR3 spans 12 amino acids. The CDR3 DNA reads TGTGCCAGCAGCCCGCCTAGCGGACCCACGTCTTTT. It yields the protein CASSPPSGPTSF.

V gene TRBV5-1 combines with J gene TRBJ1-2; TRBD1 matches at 7 bases. V was clipped by 7 bases and J by 8 bases; unmatched bases: 11. CDR3 length equals 13 residues. In germline, CDR1 is SGHRS, CDR2 YFSETQ. The CDR3 spells CASGPTGLYGYTF. Written as DNA, the CDR3 is TGCGCCAGCGGTCCGACAGGGCTCTACGGCTACACCTTC. The variable domain in full, completed from reference TRBV5-1 and TRBJ1-2, reads KAGVTQTPRYLIKTRGQQVTLSCSPISGHRSVSWYQQTPGQGLQFLFEYFSETQRNKGNFPGRFSGRQFSNSRSEMNVSTLELGDSALYLCASGPTGLYGYTFGSGTRLTVV.

CDR3 nucleotides: TGTGCCAGCAGCAAGGGACAGGGCGAGACCCAGTACTTC. It encodes CASSKGQGETQYF. The chain couples TRBV5-4 to TRBJ2-5; TRBD1 agrees at 9 bases. Germline V CDR1 and CDR2: SGHNT, YYREEE (reference sequence). Trimming cost V 4 bases and J 5 bases; bases outside gene matches: 3. This CDR3 spans 13 amino acids.

The rearrangement joins TRBV7-2 to TRBJ1-3; D is possibly TRBD1 (6 bases). In germline, CDR1 is SGHTA, CDR2 FQGNSA. Trimming cost V 7 bases and J 4 bases, with 11 bases left between them. The length of the CDR3 is 13 residues. The DNA for the CDR3 is TGTGCCAGCACCGACACAGGGGGAAACACCATATATTTT. This gives the protein CASTDTGGNTIYF.

In regard to this clone: Other DNA sequences of this sample code for an identical CDR3. The chain carries TRBV5-1 and TRBJ2-2; 7 bases align to TRBD1. V shed 0 bases, J shed 4 bases, and the junction held 3 bases outside the gene matches. The CDR3 covers 15 residues. The germline V gene has CDR1 SGHRS and CDR2 YFSETQ. This chain's CDR3 is CASSLGQGGTGELFF. In nucleotides, the CDR3 is TGCGCCAGCAGCTTGGGACAGGGTGGCACCGGGGAGCTGTTTTTT.

This clone turned up a few times. The chain couples TRBV11-2 to TRBJ2-7, with TRBD1 matching 9 bases. V lost 5 bases and J lost 3; bases outside the gene matches: 11. The CDR3 contains 16 residues. Per germline, CDR1 SGHAT and CDR2 FQNNGV. The CDR3, as DNA: TGTGCCAGCAGCCAGGGGCACAGGGGGCGACTCTACGAGCAGTACTTC. Translation: CASSQGHRGRLYEQYF.

V and J are TRBV30 and TRBJ2-5; TRBD2 matches at 7 bases. From germline, CDR1 is GTSNPN and CDR2 SVGIG (reference sequence). CDR3 length: 13 amino acids. With V trimmed by 3 bases and J by 3 bases, 4 bases remained unmatched. DNA of the CDR3: TGTGCCTGGAGCTGGGGACTAAAAGAGACCCAGTACTTC. The encoded protein is CAWSWGLKETQYF.

The chain carries TRBV9 and TRBJ2-7, with 10 positions matching TRBD2. The junction had 3 bases not matched to a gene; V was cut back by 0 bases and J by 0 bases. This CDR3 is built from 16 residues. Germline V CDR1 and CDR2: SGDLS, YYNGEE. The CDR3 protein is CASSVGSGGSSYEQYF. The CDR3 DNA sequence: TGTGCCAGCAGCGTAGGTAGCGGGGGGAGCTCCTACGAGCAGTACTTC.

This rearrangement joins TRBV4-1 to TRBJ1-2; D is unclear. CDR1 MGHRA and CDR2 YSYEKL come from the germline V gene. The CDR3 runs to 13 residues. V was cut by 0 bases and J by 5 bases, with 7 bases left in between. In nucleotides, the CDR3 is TGCGCCAGCAGCCAAGATCCCGGGTATGGCTACACCTTC. Protein product: CASSQDPGYGYTF.

V and J are TRBV10-3 and TRBJ1-2, with D perhaps matching TRBD1 (6 bases). The V gene lost 6 bases and the J gene lost 2 bases, with 10 bases spanning the gap. This CDR3 contains 13 residues. Germline lookup yields CDR1 ENHRY and CDR2 SYGVKD. The CDR3: CAIRSQGNYGYTF. CDR3 nucleotide sequence: TGTGCCATCAGGAGCCAGGGGAACTATGGCTACACCTTC.